What follows are 10 T cell receptor beta chains derived from one specimen sequenced in a study of cytomegalovirus exposure and HLA in healthy donors. With 60 Vbeta and 13 Jbeta primers, the PCR was carried out. Method: immunoSEQ multiplex PCR; TCRdb's copy keeps in-frame clones and lacks some. The sample records approximately 150,000 clones, 80% to 90% being singletons. Material for sequencing was PBMCs. These receptors were obtained from a woman under 40 in good health and CMV-seropositive.

This clone has only a few counts. The J gene is TRBJ1-1, the V gene TRBV6-6; D might be TRBD1 (5 bases). Germline V CDR1 and CDR2: MNHNY, SVGAGI (reference sequence). This CDR3 has 13 residues. V lost 10 bases to trimming and J lost 4 bases, with 16 bases between them. The CDR3 sequence is CATGGGGGTEAFF. The CDR3 region has the DNA TGTGCCACCGGGGGGGGAGGTGGCACTGAAGCTTTCTTT.

This rearrangement joins TRBV7-9 to TRBJ2-7; 7 bases map to TRBD1. Looked up from germline, CDR1 is SEHNR and CDR2 is FQNEAQ (reference sequence). The V segment lost 2 bases and the J segment 3 bases; nucleotides outside the gene matches: 7. The CDR3 is made up of 15 amino acids. The CDR3 bases are TGTGCCAGCAGCTTATGGACAGGAGGAGGCTACGAGCAGTACTTC. It translates to CASSLWTGGGYEQYF.

This chain joins TRBV30 and TRBJ2-3, with D tentatively TRBD2 (6 bases). Germline V CDR1 and CDR2: GTSNPN, SVGIG (reference sequence). The CDR3 contains 13 residues. Trimming shortened V by 5 bases and J by 2 bases, and 11 bases separated the two germline ends. The CDR3 DNA follows: TGTGCCTGGTCGGCGGGGCTCACAGATACGCAGTATTTT. Translating gives CAWSAGLTDTQYF.

This chain uses TRBV7-3 with TRBJ1-1; unclear D gene. The V gene's germline CDR1 is SGHTA and CDR2 FQGTGA. The CDR3 has 13 residues. Trimming removed 7 bases at V and 8 bases at J, with 17 bases between. CDR3 protein: CASTAYTREEAFF. As DNA, the CDR3 is TGTGCCAGCACCGCTTATACCCGGGAAGAAGCTTTCTTT. Based on the CDR3 plus reference TRBV7-3 and TRBJ1-1, the full variable domain is GAGVSQTPSNKVTEKGKYVELRCDPISGHTALYWYRQSLGQGPEFLIYFQGTGAADDSGLPNDRFFAVRPEGSVSTLKIQRTERGDSAVYLCASTAYTREEAFFGQGTRLTVV.

The chain carries TRBV7-8 and TRBJ2-2; 8 bases match TRBD1. The ends lost 5 bases at V and 5 bases at J; junction bases unmatched: 10. Per germline, CDR1 SGHVS and CDR2 FQNEAQ. CDR3 size: 16 residues. The CDR3 nucleotides are TGTGCCAGCAGCCCACCGACAGGGGCCGTGACCGGGGAGCTGTTTTTT. It codes for CASSPPTGAVTGELFF.

This chain joins TRBV7-9 and TRBJ2-5; D unresolved. The tail of the sequence fits TRBJ2-7 better, so the J call may be wrong. Germline V gene sequence: CDR1 SEHNR, CDR2 FQNEAQ (reference sequence). The CDR3 is 14 residues long. The CDR3 nucleotides read TGTGCCAGCAGCCCCCCGACTGGCTCCTACGAGCAGTACTTC. It encodes CASSPPTGSYEQYF.

CDR3 in amino acids: CASSLLFAGVSEQYF. The CDR3 nucleotides are TGTGCCAGCAGCTTACTTTTTGCAGGGGTTTCCGAGCAGTACTTC. The V gene is TRBV7-2, the J gene TRBJ2-7; TRBD1 is a possible D gene (6 bases). The ends were cut back, 2 bases at V and 6 bases at J, with 17 bases in the middle. Germline-derived CDR1 and CDR2 are SGHTA and FQGNSA. This CDR3 is 15 amino acids long.

The chain links TRBV5-1 to TRBJ2-2; D remains unclear. Trimming cost V 2 bases and J 4 bases, with 9 bases left between them. This CDR3 has 14 residues. The germline V gene has CDR1 SGHRS and CDR2 YFSETQ. The CDR3 DNA follows: TGCGCCAGCAGCTTCCTTACCAGCACCGGGGAGCTGTTTTTT. Amino acids: CASSFLTSTGELFF.

The V gene is TRBV7-3, the J gene TRBJ2-3; TRBD2 matches at 15 bases. V gave up 2 bases and J gave up 11 bases; unmatched junction bases: 8. Germline V lookup: CDR1 SGHTA, CDR2 FQGTGA. This CDR3 is built from 16 residues. In DNA form, the CDR3 reads TGTGCCAGCAGCTTAGGGACTAGCGGGGGGTTTGGGAAGCAGTATTTT. This translates into CASSLGTSGGFGKQYF.

The chain recombines TRBV5-8 with TRBJ1-1; D remains ambiguous. V gave up 0 bases and J gave up 4 bases, with 10 bases separating them. CDR3 length: 14 amino acids. Germline V lookup: CDR1 SGHTS, CDR2 YDEGEE. CDR3 DNA sequence: TGTGCCAGCAGCTTGGGGTCGCCGGGCACTGAAGCTTTCTTT. Its protein product is CASSLGSPGTEAFF.